The 14 T cell receptor beta chains listed next were all sequenced from one sample in a study of human T cells and chemical hapten exposure. Described time point: pre-sensitization, week 0. This sample's treatment: therapeutic diphenylcyclopropenone sensitization with weekly scalp DPC. TCRdb re-called the RACE reads with MiXCR, one entry per CDR3 protein. Here the sample spans about 350,000 distinct CDR3 sequences, roughly 6% being singletons. Here the sequenced sample was whole blood, taken in connection with sensitization to the hapten diphenylcyclopropenone (DPC). Receptor source: a young woman with alopecia areata. Some clones in this sample may be carry-over from other donors' samples.

J is TRBJ2-2 and V is TRBV12-3 or TRBV12-4, with D possibly being TRBD1 (5 bases). The CDR3 runs 18 residues. The ends were cut back, 5 bases at V and 6 bases at J, with 25 bases in the middle. CDR3 in amino acids: CASSPLGSDAWTPGELFF. CDR3 coding DNA: TGTGCCAGCAGTCCCTTGGGTTCCGACGCTTGGACACCCGGGGAGCTGTTTTTT.

This clonotype was counted a few times. V is TRBV7-8 and J is TRBJ2-3; 11 bases are shared with TRBD1. This CDR3 has 16 amino acids. Germline CDR1 and CDR2: SGHVS and FQNEAQ. Losses at the gene ends were 5 bases for V and 2 bases for J; bases not matched to a gene: 6. CDR3 loop: CASSPDRGRVTDTQYF. CDR3 nucleotides: TGTGCCAGCAGCCCGGACAGGGGGCGGGTCACAGATACGCAGTATTTT.

The chain recombines TRBV6-1 with TRBJ2-2, with 11 bases fitting TRBD2. The CDR3 extends over 18 amino acids. The ends lost 7 bases at V and 2 bases at J; junction bases unmatched: 12. The V gene's germline CDR1 is MNHNS and CDR2 SASEGT. The CDR3: CASIRLAGGLTNTGELFF. In DNA, the CDR3 is TGTGCCAGCATCCGGCTAGCGGGGGGTTTAACTAACACCGGGGAGCTGTTTTTT.

This clonotype was seen a handful of times. The chain links TRBV4-3 to TRBJ1-4; D is uncertain. The CDR3 contains 15 residues. The germline V gene has CDR1 LGHNA and CDR2 YSLEER. V gave up 0 bases and J gave up 2 bases, with 7 bases separating them. The CDR3 DNA is TGCGCCAGCAGCCAAGAAGCCCGGACTAATGAAAAACTGTTTTTT. Translation: CASSQEARTNEKLFF.

This clonotype was counted many times. The chain links TRBV4-3 to TRBJ2-3; 7 bases are shared with TRBD1. The trim removed 1 base at V and 3 bases at J, leaving 4 bases unmatched. This CDR3 spans 15 amino acids. Per the germline V gene, CDR1 is LGHNA and CDR2 is YSLEER. The CDR3 DNA reads TGCGCCAGCAGCCAAGCCCCGGACAGGACAGATACGCAGTATTTT. It is translated as CASSQAPDRTDTQYF.

This clonotype occurred many times. The chain is built from TRBV25-1 and TRBJ2-5; 16 bases fit TRBD2. V lost 7 bases and J lost 5; bases outside the gene matches: 10. The germline V gene encodes CDR1 MGHDK and CDR2 SYGVNS. The CDR3 is made up of 17 amino acids. The CDR3 loop reads CASTSGTSGGAAETQYF. The CDR3 DNA reads TGTGCCAGCACTTCCGGGACTAGCGGGGGGGCCGCGGAGACCCAGTACTTC.

The sample holds many counts of this clonotype. This chain joins TRBV7-9 and TRBJ2-7; D unclear. Trimming pared 5 bases from V and 4 bases from J, leaving 6 bases between. Germline CDR1 reads SEHNR; CDR2 reads FQNEAQ (reference sequence). This CDR3 spans 11 amino acids. The CDR3 here is CASSQMYEQYF. The DNA of the CDR3 is TGTGCCAGCAGCCAGATGTACGAGCAGTACTTC.

This clonotype was observed at least ten times. The chain couples TRBV10-3 to TRBJ2-2; D is ambiguous. The germline CDR1 and CDR2 sequences are ENHRY and SYGVKD. V lost 6 bases, J lost 0 bases, and 8 bases lay in between. The CDR3 is 14 residues long. CDR3 sequence reads: CAIRDKPNTGELFF. The DNA for the CDR3 is TGTGCCATCAGAGACAAGCCGAACACCGGGGAGCTGTTTTTT.

This clonotype was seen many times. The CDR3 spells CASSQDGGNQPQHF. The CDR3 nucleotides are TGCGCCAGCAGCCAAGATGGGGGGAATCAGCCCCAGCATTTT. This chain uses TRBV4-3 with TRBJ1-5; D might be TRBD1 (5 bases). This CDR3 region has 14 residues. The germline V gene has CDR1 LGHNA and CDR2 YSLEER. With 0 bases removed from V and 4 bases from J, the gap between germline ends came to 7 bases.

This clonotype turned up a few times. This chain uses TRBV7-3 with TRBJ2-3; the D gene is possibly TRBD2 (6 bases). The germline V gene encodes CDR1 SGHTA and CDR2 FQGTGA. V lost 6 bases, J lost 1 base, and 11 bases lay in between. This CDR3 comprises 14 residues. The CDR3 is CASRKGGGTDTQYF. CDR3 coding DNA: TGTGCCAGCAGAAAGGGCGGGGGCACAGATACGCAGTATTTT.

The table lists this clonotype with many counts. The chain's CDR3 is CASSQVRGFRSNSPLHF. The DNA for the CDR3 is TGTGCCAGCAGCCAAGTCAGGGGTTTTAGGTCAAATTCACCCCTCCACTTT. The V gene is TRBV14, the J gene TRBJ1-6; D is possibly TRBD1 (6 bases). The V gene lost 1 base and the J gene lost 7 bases, with 17 bases spanning the gap. Per germline, CDR1 SGHDN and CDR2 FVKESK. The CDR3 is made up of 17 amino acids.

Concerning this clonotype itself: No DNA is shown, since the ends of the CDR3 on it are uncertain; the CDR3 is the one TCRdb lists. Here the CDR3 reads CASRKVGQGAPPF. V usage is TRBV19 and J usage is TRBJ1-2; the DNA was not compared with TRBD1, the D call given in the table. The CDR3 numbers 13 amino acids, ends counted. Germline V gene lookup returns CDR1 LNHDA and CDR2 SQIVND (reference sequence).

In its sample, this clonotype was seen many times. The chain carries TRBV7-2 and TRBJ2-5; a weak D match, TRBD2 (6 bases). CDR3 length: 14 residues. Germline V gives CDR1 SGHTA, CDR2 FQGNSA. V was pared by 0 bases and J by 6 bases, with 11 bases between. The CDR3 DNA is TGTGCCAGCAGCTTAGCGGGGACTCGGAAGACCCAGTACTTC. This translates into CASSLAGTRKTQYF.

This clonotype has a count of ten or more. The chain uses TRBV5-6 and TRBJ2-1, with a tentative D call TRBD1 (5 bases). This CDR3 contains 17 residues. CDR1 and CDR2 (germline): SGHDT, YYEEEE. V shed 5 bases and J shed 2 bases, with 20 bases lying between them. The CDR3 DNA reads TGTGCCAGCAGTAAGCCCCCAGGGCGCGTGGCCTACAATGAGCAGTTCTTC. Protein: CASSKPPGRVAYNEQFF.